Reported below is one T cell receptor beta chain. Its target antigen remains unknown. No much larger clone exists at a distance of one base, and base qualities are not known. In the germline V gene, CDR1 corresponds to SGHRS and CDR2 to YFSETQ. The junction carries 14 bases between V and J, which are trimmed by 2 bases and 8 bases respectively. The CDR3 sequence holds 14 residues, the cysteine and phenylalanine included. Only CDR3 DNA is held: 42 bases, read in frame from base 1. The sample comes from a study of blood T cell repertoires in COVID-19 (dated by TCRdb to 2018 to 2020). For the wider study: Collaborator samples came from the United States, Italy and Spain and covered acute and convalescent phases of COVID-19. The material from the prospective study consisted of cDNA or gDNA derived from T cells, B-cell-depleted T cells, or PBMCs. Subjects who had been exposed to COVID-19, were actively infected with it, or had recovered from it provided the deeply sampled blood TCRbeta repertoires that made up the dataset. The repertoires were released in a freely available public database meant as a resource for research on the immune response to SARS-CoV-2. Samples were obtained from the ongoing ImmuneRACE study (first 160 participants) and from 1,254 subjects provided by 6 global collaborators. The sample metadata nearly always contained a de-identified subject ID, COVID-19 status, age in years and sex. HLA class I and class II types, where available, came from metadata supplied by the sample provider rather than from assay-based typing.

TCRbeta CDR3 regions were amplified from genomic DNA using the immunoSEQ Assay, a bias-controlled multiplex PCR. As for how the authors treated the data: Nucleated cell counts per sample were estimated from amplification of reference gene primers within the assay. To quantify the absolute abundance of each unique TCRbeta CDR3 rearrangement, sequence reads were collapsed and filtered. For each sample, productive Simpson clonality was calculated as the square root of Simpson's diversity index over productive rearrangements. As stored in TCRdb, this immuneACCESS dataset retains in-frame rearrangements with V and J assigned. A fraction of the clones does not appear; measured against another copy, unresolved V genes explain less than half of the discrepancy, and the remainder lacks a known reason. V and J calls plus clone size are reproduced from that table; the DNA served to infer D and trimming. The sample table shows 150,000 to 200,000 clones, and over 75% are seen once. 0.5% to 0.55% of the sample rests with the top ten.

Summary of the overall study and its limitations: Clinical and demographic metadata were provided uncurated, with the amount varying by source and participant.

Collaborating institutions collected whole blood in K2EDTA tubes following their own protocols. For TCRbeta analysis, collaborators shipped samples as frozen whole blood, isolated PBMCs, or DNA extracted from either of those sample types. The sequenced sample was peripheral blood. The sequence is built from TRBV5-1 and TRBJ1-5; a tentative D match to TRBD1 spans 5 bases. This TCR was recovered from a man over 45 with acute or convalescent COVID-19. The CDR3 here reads CASSFFGGVEPQHF. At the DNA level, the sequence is TGCGCCAGCAGCTTCTTCGGGGGAGTAGAGCCCCAGCATTTT.